A selection of T cell receptor beta chains follows, all from one sample in a study of Ad26.COV2.S vaccination and SARS-CoV-2 variants. Sequencing was performed with immunoSEQ multiplex PCR; in TCRdb, only in-frame clones are kept and a portion is missing. The table lists hundreds of thousands of clones, 89% of them singletons, with over 1.3% in the top ten. The material was peripheral blood, obtained in a trial of Ad26.COV2.S vaccine versus placebo. Source of these receptors: a person aged 18-60 years who received the Ad26.COV2.S COVID-19 vaccine or a placebo. Each CDR3 is given with its conserved first and last residue. D genes are given only for firm matches. Only some rows state a clone size, as once, few, many or a class for expanded clones.

>NA|NA|TRBV19|TRBJ2-5
CASTWGLGGGQETQYF
>NA|NA|TRBV10-3|TRBJ2-7
CATRAQGNEQYF
>NA|NA|TRBV30|TRBJ1-4
CAWSAPLGRGANEKLFF
>TRBD1|few|TRBV4-2|TRBJ1-2
CASSQVTGVNYGYTF
>NA|NA|TRBV18|TRBJ1-1
CASSLDTGVTEAFF
>TRBD2|once|TRBV10-3|TRBJ2-5
CAISESASSGRGETQYF
>NA|NA|TRBV29-1|TRBJ1-1
CSVEPRLSDTEAFF
>TRBD2|NA|TRBV19|TRBJ2-1
CASSPSSGSSGDEQFF
>NA|NA|TRBV15|TRBJ2-2
CATSRDLTATGELFF
>NA|NA|TRBV2|TRBJ1-5
CASTIGGTQPQHF
>NA|few|TRBV4-2|TRBJ1-4
CASSQEEGRNEKLFF
>NA|once|TRBV3-1/TRBV3-2|TRBJ1-4
CASSQAPNEKLFF
>NA|NA|TRBV7-9|TRBJ2-2
CASSSRTDTGELFF
>NA|NA|TRBV18|TRBJ1-1
CASSPDTMNTEAFF
>NA|NA|TRBV7-9|TRBJ1-1
CASSLRAEAFF
>NA|once|TRBV12-3/TRBV12-4|TRBJ1-4
CASSLASEKLFF